These T cell receptor beta chains were read from a single sample in a study of blood T cell repertoires in COVID-19. Repertoires were generated with immunoSEQ multiplex PCR, while TCRdb's copy carries only in-frame clones and drops some. The sample lists some 250,000 clones; 88% were seen once. The source material was peripheral blood. These receptors all stem from a woman aged 25 to 39 with acute or convalescent COVID-19. Both conserved end residues are part of each CDR3. The D gene is left open where the match is weak. Size tells how often a clone was seen (once, few, many) or the class of an expanded clone, and some rows leave it out.

CDR3 DNA,CDR3 protein,clone size,J gene,D gene,V gene
TGTGCCAGTAAAAGCGCGGGAGGGCTGACCCAGTACTTC,CASKSAGGLTQYF,-,TRBJ2-5,TRBD2,TRBV19
TGTGCCAGCACCAGGGATACTGGAAACACCATATATTTT,CASTRDTGNTIYF,-,TRBJ1-3,-,TRBV12-3/TRBV12-4
TGCAGTCCGGACCAAGAGACCCAGTACTTC,CSPDQETQYF,-,TRBJ2-5,-,TRBV20-1
TGTGCCAGCAGCTTAGGAGCTAGCGGGAGCACAGATACGCAGTATTTT,CASSLGASGSTDTQYF,-,TRBJ2-3,TRBD2,TRBV7-6
TGTGCCAGCAGTTTCGGGACAGATACGCAGTATTTT,CASSFGTDTQYF,-,TRBJ2-3,-,TRBV12-3/TRBV12-4
TGTGCCAGCAGCTTGTTGGCGACAGGGTGGACCCAGTACTTC,CASSLLATGWTQYF,-,TRBJ2-5,TRBD1,TRBV5-5
TGCGCCAGCAGTGAGTCTTGGGGCCAGCCCCAGCATTTT,CASSESWGQPQHF,-,TRBJ1-5,-,TRBV10-2
TGTGCCAGCAGCTTAGCTCTGGGTCCACTAGCGGGGAAACTCTACGAGCAGTACTTC,CASSLALGPLAGKLYEQYF,-,TRBJ2-7,TRBD2,TRBV11-2
TGCGCCAGCAGCGATGGGACTAGGGAAGAGACCCAGTACTTC,CASSDGTREETQYF,many,TRBJ2-5,TRBD2,TRBV5-1
TGTGCTAGCAGCTTTAGCGGGAGCGCGGCCGGGGAGCTGTTTTTT,CASSFSGSAAGELFF,-,TRBJ2-2,TRBD2,TRBV7-7
TGTGCCAGCAGCTTAGTCCGGACTAGCGGGCTGGATGAGCAGTTCTTC,CASSLVRTSGLDEQFF,-,TRBJ2-1,TRBD2,TRBV7-9
TGTGCCAGCAGCGTAGGCGGGAAGAATGAGCAGTTCTTC,CASSVGGKNEQFF,-,TRBJ2-1,-,TRBV9
TGTGCCAGCAGCTTTATCGGCGGGGACCAAGAGACCCAGTACTTC,CASSFIGGDQETQYF,-,TRBJ2-5,-,TRBV11-3
TGTGCCTGGGGACCGGGTCGGGTTTTTACAGATACGCAGTATTTT,CAWGPGRVFTDTQYF,-,TRBJ2-3,-,TRBV30
TGCGCCAGTCACGCGGGGGGAGCTAATGAAAAACTGTTTTTT,CASHAGGANEKLFF,-,TRBJ1-4,-,TRBV5-1
TGTGCCAGCAGCTTAAGTGACAGCTCTGGGGCCAACGTCCTGACTTTC,CASSLSDSSGANVLTF,-,TRBJ2-6,-,TRBV11-3
TGTGCCAGCAGCCGGGCCGGGGGTGAAGCTTTCTTT,CASSRAGGEAFF,-,TRBJ1-1,-,TRBV5-6
TGTGCCTCAAACCAGTATCGACTAGCGGGAGGTGGCTCAGATACGCAGTATTTT,CASNQYRLAGGGSDTQYF,-,TRBJ2-3,TRBD2,TRBV30
TGTGCCAGCAGTGGACAGCTCACTGAAGCTTTCTTT,CASSGQLTEAFF,-,TRBJ1-1,-,TRBV25-1
TGTGCCTGGGACAGGGTCCCTGACAATGAGCAGTTCTTC,CAWDRVPDNEQFF,-,TRBJ2-1,TRBD1,TRBV30
TGTGCCAGCAGTCAACCGAAGGGGGCGGTCTACGAGCAGTACTTC,CASSQPKGAVYEQYF,-,TRBJ2-7,TRBD1,TRBV6-6
TGTGCCAGCATTCCAAGCGATTTTCATGAGCAGTTCTTC,CASIPSDFHEQFF,once,TRBJ2-1,-,TRBV6-5
TGTGCCAGTAGTCAAGGACAGGGGCTGGATCAGCCCCAGCATTTT,CASSQGQGLDQPQHF,-,TRBJ1-5,TRBD1,TRBV19
TGTGCCTGGAGTTTGGGGCTTGGAAACACCATATATTTT,CAWSLGLGNTIYF,-,TRBJ1-3,-,TRBV30
TGTGCCAGCAGAGAGACAGGGAGCGAGCAGTACTTC,CASRETGSEQYF,-,TRBJ2-7,TRBD1,TRBV6-6
TGTGCCTGGAGTGCACTGAATAGCAATCAGCCCCAGCATTTT,CAWSALNSNQPQHF,-,TRBJ1-5,-,TRBV30
TGTGCCAGCAGTTACTCGGCTAGCTCTGGAAACACCATATATTTT,CASSYSASSGNTIYF,-,TRBJ1-3,-,TRBV6-5
TGTGCCAGCAGCTTAGGACTAGCGGGAGTCGGGGATACGCAGTATTTT,CASSLGLAGVGDTQYF,-,TRBJ2-3,TRBD2,TRBV13
TGTGCCATCAGTGTCCGGACAGGGGGCGACACCGGGGAGCTGTTTTTT,CAISVRTGGDTGELFF,once,TRBJ2-2,TRBD1,TRBV10-3
TGTGCCATCAGTGAATCCGGGACAGGGGGCACTGAAGCTTTCTTT,CAISESGTGGTEAFF,-,TRBJ1-1,TRBD1,TRBV10-3
TGTGCCAGCAGCTTAGCGGTGACAGGCTATGGCTACACCTTC,CASSLAVTGYGYTF,-,TRBJ1-2,-,TRBV7-8
TGTGCCAGCAGCTTTATCGACAGTTTGTATGGCTACACCTTC,CASSFIDSLYGYTF,once,TRBJ1-2,-,TRBV5-4
TGTGCCAGCTCACCAACGAGCGGGAGTCAAGAGACCCAGTACTTC,CASSPTSGSQETQYF,-,TRBJ2-5,TRBD2,TRBV18
TGTGCCAGCAGCTTAATCTTTGGGCTGGATAGCGGAGACAATGAGCAGTTCTTC,CASSLIFGLDSGDNEQFF,-,TRBJ2-1,-,TRBV13
TGCGCCAGCAGCCAAGTCGAAGCTACCTACAATGAGCAGTTCTTC,CASSQVEATYNEQFF,-,TRBJ2-1,-,TRBV4-1
TGCAGCGGAACCGGGACAGCGAACACTGAAGCTTTCTTT,CSGTGTANTEAFF,-,TRBJ1-1,TRBD1,TRBV29-1
TGCACCAGTCCTAGCGGGATCCTCACCGGGGAGCTGTTTTTT,CTSPSGILTGELFF,-,TRBJ2-2,-,TRBV1
TGCGCCAGCAGCTTGAGAGATAACCAAGAGACCCAGTACTTC,CASSLRDNQETQYF,-,TRBJ2-5,-,TRBV5-1
TGTGCCAGCAGTGAATCGGCTAGCGGGAGTGGCGAGCAGTACTTC,CASSESASGSGEQYF,-,TRBJ2-7,TRBD2,TRBV25-1
TGTGCCAGCAGCTCGCAATGGACTAGCGGTGTAGATACGCAGTATTTT,CASSSQWTSGVDTQYF,-,TRBJ2-3,TRBD2,TRBV5-6
TGTGCCAGCAGCCCAAGGACAGGTTTCACCTACGAGCAGTACTTC,CASSPRTGFTYEQYF,once,TRBJ2-7,TRBD1,TRBV9